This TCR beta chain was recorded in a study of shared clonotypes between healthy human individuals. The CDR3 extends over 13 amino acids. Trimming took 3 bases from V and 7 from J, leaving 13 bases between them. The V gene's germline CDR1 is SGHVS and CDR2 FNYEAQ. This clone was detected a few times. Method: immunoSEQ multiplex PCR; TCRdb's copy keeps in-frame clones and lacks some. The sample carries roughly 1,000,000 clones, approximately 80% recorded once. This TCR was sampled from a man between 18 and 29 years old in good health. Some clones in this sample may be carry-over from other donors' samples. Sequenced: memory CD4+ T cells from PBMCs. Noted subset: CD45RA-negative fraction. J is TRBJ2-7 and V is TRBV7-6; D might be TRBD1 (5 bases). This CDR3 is CASSLDTLGEQYF. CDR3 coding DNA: TGTGCCAGCAGCTTGGACACCCTGGGGGAGCAGTACTTC.